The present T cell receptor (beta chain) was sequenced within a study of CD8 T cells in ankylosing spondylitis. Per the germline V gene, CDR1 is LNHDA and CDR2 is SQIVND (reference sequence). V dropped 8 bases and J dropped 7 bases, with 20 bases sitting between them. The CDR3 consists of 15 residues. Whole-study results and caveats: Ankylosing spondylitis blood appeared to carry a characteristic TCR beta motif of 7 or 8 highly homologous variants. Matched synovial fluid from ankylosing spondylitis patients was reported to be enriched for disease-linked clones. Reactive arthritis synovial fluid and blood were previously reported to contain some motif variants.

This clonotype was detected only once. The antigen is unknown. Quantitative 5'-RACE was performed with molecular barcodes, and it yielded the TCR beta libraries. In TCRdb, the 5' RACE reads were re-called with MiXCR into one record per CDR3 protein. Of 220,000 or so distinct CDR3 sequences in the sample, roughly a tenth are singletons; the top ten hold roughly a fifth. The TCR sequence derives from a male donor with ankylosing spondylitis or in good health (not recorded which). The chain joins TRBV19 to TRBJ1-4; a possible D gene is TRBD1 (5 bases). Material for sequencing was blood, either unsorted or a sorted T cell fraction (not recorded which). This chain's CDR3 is CASGGPGVALEKLFF. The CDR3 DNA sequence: TGTGCCAGTGGGGGTCCGGGTGTCGCGCTTGAAAAACTGTTTTTT.